Following are 8 T cell receptor beta chains from one sample sequenced in a study of vaccination and CD4 T cells after COVID-19. Oncomine TCR Beta short-read sequencing was applied to DNA from cultured CD4+ T cells. TCRdb re-called the PCR reads with MiXCR, one entry per CDR3 protein. Of under 15,000 distinct CDR3 sequences in the sample, about 65% were seen once. The treatment denotes: roughly ten-day PBMC culture with coronavirus spike peptide pools or control peptides (ViraFEST assay). For these TCRs, the target antigens are not known. The sequencing sample was made of CD4+ T cells from blood, cultured in vitro. These receptors were collected from a human donor who had recovered from COVID-19.

A single count supports this clonotype. V is TRBV6-1 and J is TRBJ2-1, with D unresolved. The germline CDR1 and CDR2 sequences are MNHNS and SASEGT. This CDR3 contains 11 residues. V gave up 8 bases and J gave up 5 bases, with 7 bases separating them. The CDR3 loop is CASWKDNEQFF. The CDR3 DNA follows: TGTGCCAGCTGGAAAGACAATGAGCAGTTCTTC.

The chain recombines TRBV24-1 with TRBJ2-2; D uncertain. Per the germline V gene, CDR1 is KGHDR and CDR2 is SFDVKD. The CDR3 has 14 residues. Trimming took 8 bases from V and 1 from J, leaving 10 bases between them. The CDR3 DNA follows: TGTGCCACCATGGCCCGTCTGAACACCGGGGAGCTGTTTTTT. It specifies CATMARLNTGELFF.

The V and J genes are TRBV20-1 and TRBJ1-2, with 7 positions matching TRBD1. This CDR3 comprises 12 residues. V gave up 6 bases and J gave up 3 bases; unmatched junction bases: 4. Germline V lookup: CDR1 DFQATT, CDR2 SNEGSKA (reference sequence). The CDR3 loop is CSAPGQDYGYTF. For the CDR3, the DNA is TGCAGTGCCCCCGGACAGGACTATGGCTACACCTTC.

The table lists this clonotype with a few counts. Here the CDR3 reads CASSYSLALTYEQYF. The CDR3 DNA sequence: TGTGCCAGCAGTTACTCGCTCGCTCTCACCTACGAGCAGTACTTC. V usage is TRBV6-5 and J usage is TRBJ2-7; D is unresolved. Germline V gene data show CDR1 as MNHEY and CDR2 as SVGAGI. The CDR3 has 15 amino acids. With 0 bases removed from V and 2 bases from J, the gap between germline ends came to 11 bases.

This clonotype was recorded a few times. This chain joins TRBV6-5 and TRBJ2-3, with no clear D. The CDR3 contains 13 residues. V lost 0 bases to trimming and J lost 6 bases, with 7 bases between them. From germline, CDR1 is MNHEY and CDR2 SVGAGI. The CDR3 region is CASSYSPLDTQYF. The CDR3 nucleotides are TGTGCCAGCAGTTACTCCCCGCTGGATACGCAGTATTTT.

This clonotype was counted between two and nine times. The chain links TRBV20-1 to TRBJ1-5; the D gene is possibly TRBD1 (5 bases). CDR3 size: 14 residues. Trimming stripped 6 bases from V and 1 base from J, with 13 bases between. Per germline, CDR1 DFQATT and CDR2 SNEGSKA (reference sequence). The CDR3 is CSARPGVSNQPQHF. In DNA, the CDR3 is TGCAGTGCCCGCCCGGGGGTAAGCAATCAGCCCCAGCATTTT.

The gene calls are TRBV7-2 and TRBJ1-2; no reliable D call. Germline assignment: CDR1 SGHTA and CDR2 FQGNSA. The CDR3 has 11 amino acids. V shed 2 bases and J shed 4 bases, with 2 bases lying between them. CDR3 loop: CASSLFYGYTF. DNA for the CDR3: TGTGCCAGCAGCTTATTCTATGGCTACACCTTC.

The chain uses TRBV20-1 and TRBJ2-2; D not resolved. Germline-derived CDR1 and CDR2 are DFQATT and SNEGSKA (reference sequence). Trimming pared 6 bases from V and 3 bases from J, leaving 11 bases between. The CDR3 loop spans 13 amino acids. CDR3: CSAPLGYTGELFF. The DNA of the CDR3 is TGCAGTGCGCCGCTCGGTTACACCGGGGAGCTGTTTTTT.